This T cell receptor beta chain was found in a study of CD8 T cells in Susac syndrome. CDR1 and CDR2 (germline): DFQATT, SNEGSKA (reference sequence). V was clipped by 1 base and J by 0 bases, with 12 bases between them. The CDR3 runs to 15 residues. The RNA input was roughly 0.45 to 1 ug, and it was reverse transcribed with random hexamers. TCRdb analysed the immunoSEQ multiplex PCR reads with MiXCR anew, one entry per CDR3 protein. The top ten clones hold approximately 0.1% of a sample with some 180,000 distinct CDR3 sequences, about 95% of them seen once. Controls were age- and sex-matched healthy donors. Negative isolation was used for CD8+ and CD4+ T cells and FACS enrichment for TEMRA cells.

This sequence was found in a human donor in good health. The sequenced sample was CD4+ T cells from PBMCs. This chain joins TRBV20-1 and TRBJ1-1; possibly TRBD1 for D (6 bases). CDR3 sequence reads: CSARAEDRLNTEAFF. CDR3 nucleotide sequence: TGCAGTGCTAGAGCAGAGGACAGACTGAACACTGAAGCTTTCTTT.